This T cell receptor beta chain was identified in a study of response to subunit inactivated influenza vaccine. Notes on the study in general: Each seasonal influenza vaccination, the authors suggested, recruits few new T cells.

This clonotype has a handful of counts. What it recognizes is unknown. The CDR3 totals 15 residues. Germline values: CDR1 MNHEY, CDR2 SVGAGI. Trimming took 5 bases from V and 1 from J; bases not matched to a gene: 8. Using its own MiXCR run on the RT-PCR reads, TCRdb lists one record per CDR3 protein. The sample holds about 610,000 distinct CDR3 sequences; approximately 14% are singletons and the top ten take 8.5% to 14%. The chain carries TRBV6-5 and TRBJ2-7, with 7 bases that match TRBD1. The receptor comes from a man aged 50 to 59 who received an inactivated influenza vaccine. The source material was PBMCs from blood, sampled 11 to 12 days after vaccination. CDR3 DNA: TGTGCCAGCAGTCTCGACGGGACAGTTTCCTACGAGCAGTACTTC. It translates to CASSLDGTVSYEQYF.